These 13 T cell receptor beta chains share one sample of origin, sequenced in a study of T cell repertoires in cytomegalovirus infection. TCRdb ran MiXCR on the reads and lists one entry per CDR3 protein. There are hundreds of thousands of distinct CDR3 sequences in the sample; approximately 24% occur only once, and 7% to 9% lies in the top ten. The sequenced sample was CD8+ T cells from PBMCs. These receptors were collected from a human donor in good health (CMV status not recorded). Some clones in this sample may be carry-over from other donors' samples.

This rearrangement joins TRBV20-1 to TRBJ2-1; 7 bases map to TRBD2. CDR1 DFQATT and CDR2 SNEGSKA come from the germline V gene (reference sequence). Trimming at V came to 0 bases and at J to 0 bases, leaving 5 bases not matched to a gene. There are 16 residues in the CDR3. CDR3 loop: CSARDWEGYSYNEQFF. The CDR3, as DNA: TGCAGTGCTAGAGATTGGGAGGGTTACTCCTACAATGAGCAGTTCTTC.

This clonotype was counted a few times. The chain couples TRBV7-4 to TRBJ2-7; D is tentatively TRBD1 or TRBD2 (6 bases each). Germline V lookup: CDR1 SGHVT, CDR2 SQSDAQ. The CDR3 runs 16 residues. The V gene lost 5 bases and the J gene lost 1 base, with 18 bases spanning the gap. In nucleotides, the CDR3 is TGTGCCAGCAGCCCAAGAGGGGGGCTAACATCCTACGAGCAGTACTTC. This encodes CASSPRGGLTSYEQYF.

There are a few counts of this clonotype. J is TRBJ1-1 and V is TRBV5-1; 10 nucleotides agree with TRBD1. Germline values: CDR1 SGHRS, CDR2 YFSETQ. Unmatched junction bases numbered 5, after V lost 0 bases and J lost 3 bases. The CDR3 totals 16 residues. Here the CDR3 reads CASSLEGQGYDTEAFF. The DNA of the CDR3 is TGCGCCAGCAGCTTGGAGGGACAGGGGTACGACACTGAAGCTTTCTTT.

The genes are TRBV9 and TRBJ2-2; TRBD2 matches at 15 bases. Germline V gives CDR1 SGDLS, CDR2 YYNGEE. The J segment lost 3 bases and the V segment lost 4 bases, leaving 7 bases of the junction unmatched. The CDR3 sequence is 18 residues long. The CDR3 here is CASSLRTSGGAHTGELFF. In DNA form, the CDR3 reads TGTGCCAGCAGCCTTCGGACTAGCGGGGGGGCCCACACCGGGGAGCTGTTTTTT.

Only a few counts were recorded for this clonotype. The rearrangement joins TRBV12-3 or TRBV12-4 to TRBJ2-3; D is uncertain. The CDR3 totals 15 residues. The ends were cut back, 5 bases at V and 1 base at J, with 13 bases in the middle. The CDR3: CASSPRWAGTDTQYF. The CDR3 DNA is TGTGCCAGCAGTCCCCGGTGGGCGGGCACAGATACGCAGTATTTT.

In this sample, this clonotype turned up many times. The genes are TRBV6-1 and TRBJ1-1, with 7 bases aligning to TRBD1. The CDR3 covers 16 residues. Germline lookup yields CDR1 MNHNS and CDR2 SASEGT. With 1 base clipped from V and 1 base from J, the junction kept 6 bases outside the gene matches. The CDR3 nucleotides are TGTGCCAGCAGTGAAGATAGGGACAGCCCGAACACTGAAGCTTTCTTT. Amino acids: CASSEDRDSPNTEAFF.

This clonotype was recorded at least ten times. The chain carries TRBV7-6 and TRBJ1-5; 8 nucleotides match TRBD1. V lost 0 bases and J lost 2; bases outside the gene matches: 6. Germline assignment: CDR1 SGHVS and CDR2 FNYEAQ. The CDR3 runs 17 residues. CDR3 loop: CASSLARGQNGNQPQHF. The DNA of the CDR3 is TGTGCCAGCAGCTTAGCCAGGGGGCAAAATGGCAATCAGCCCCAGCATTTT.

The chain is built from TRBV20-1 and TRBJ2-1; no firm D call. Germline CDR1 and CDR2: DFQATT and SNEGSKA (reference sequence). Trimming took off 6 bases at V and 12 bases at J, with 21 bases between the two ends. The CDR3 extends over 13 amino acids. CDR3 in DNA: TGCAGTGCGATCATAAGCGACTCCCACGGGCAGTTCTTC. Residues: CSAIISDSHGQFF.

This clonotype was recorded a few times. The chain employs TRBV7-9 and TRBJ2-5, with D maybe TRBD2 (6 bases). CDR3 length equals 14 residues. Germline V lookup: CDR1 SEHNR, CDR2 FQNEAQ (reference sequence). V lost 5 bases and J 5 bases, leaving 15 bases between the germline ends. The CDR3 DNA sequence: TGTGCCAGCAGCCCCGGGATGGCGGGGGAGACCCAGTACTTC. Translating gives CASSPGMAGETQYF. Together with reference TRBV7-9 and TRBJ2-5, the CDR3 gives the full variable domain: DTGVSQNPRHKITKRGQNVTFRCDPISEHNRLYWYRQTLGQGPEFLTYFQNEAQLEKSRLLSDRFSAERPKGSFSTLEIQRTEQGDSAMYLCASSPGMAGETQYFGPGTRLLVL.

This clonotype was counted many times. This chain uses TRBV28 with TRBJ1-5, with D possibly TRBD1 on 5 matching bases. The CDR3 length is 14 residues. Germline-derived CDR1 and CDR2 are MDHEN and SYDVKM. V lost 1 base and J 7 bases, leaving 11 bases between the germline ends. DNA of the CDR3: TGTGCCAGCAGTTTATCAGGGAGCCGACAGCCCCAGCATTTT. Translation: CASSLSGSRQPQHF. Together with reference TRBV28 and TRBJ1-5, the CDR3 gives the full variable domain: DVKVTQSSRYLVKRTGEKVFLECVQDMDHENMFWYRQDPGLGLRLIYFSYDVKMKEKGDIPEGYSVSREKKERFSLILESASTNQTSMYLCASSLSGSRQPQHFGDGTRLSIL.

This clonotype showed up many times. The genes are TRBV7-9 and TRBJ1-2; tentatively, D is TRBD1 (5 bases). This CDR3 contains 12 residues. In germline, CDR1 is SEHNR, CDR2 FQNEAQ (reference sequence). The V end lost 5 bases, the J end lost 11 bases, and 15 bases lay between the germline ends. The CDR3: CASSVARGGYTF. The CDR3 DNA reads as TGTGCCAGCAGCGTCGCCCGGGGGGGTTACACCTTC.

This clonotype occurred a few times. The rearrangement uses TRBV20-1 and TRBJ1-3; TRBD1 might be the D (6 bases). The CDR3 is made up of 15 amino acids. Germline V gene data show CDR1 as DFQATT and CDR2 as SNEGSKA (reference sequence). The V and J ends lost 6 bases and 0 bases respectively, with 15 bases between them. The CDR3 is CSAAPRQDSGNTIYF. The CDR3 nucleotides read TGCAGTGCCGCCCCCCGACAGGACTCTGGAAACACCATATATTTT.

The chain recombines TRBV2 with TRBJ1-4, with D possibly matching TRBD1 (5 bases). Germline values: CDR1 SNHLY, CDR2 FYNNEI. The ends were cut back, 8 bases at V and 2 bases at J, with 15 bases in the middle. The CDR3 contains 15 residues. The CDR3: CASAALRGTNEKLFF. The CDR3 DNA follows: TGTGCCAGCGCGGCCCTACGGGGGACTAATGAAAAACTGTTTTTT.